Listed below are T cell receptor beta chains from one sample, sequenced in a study of CD8 T cells in ankylosing spondylitis. From the 5' RACE reads, TCRdb called clonotypes with MiXCR, one entry per CDR3 protein. The sample has some 840,000 distinct CDR3 sequences; around 11% are singletons. Specimen: blood, either unsorted or a sorted T cell fraction (not recorded which). All receptors come from a male donor with ankylosing spondylitis. The CDR3 runs from the conserved cysteine through the conserved F or W. Each record gives: CDR3 length, V gene, J gene, CDR3 protein.

16	TRBV20-1	TRBJ2-1	CSARPLDPSSYNEQFF
14	TRBV4-3	TRBJ1-2	CASSQARLNYGYTF
13	TRBV29-1	TRBJ2-5	CSVEKAVQETQYF
13	TRBV20-1	TRBJ2-5	CSASGSLQETQYF
15	TRBV7-9	TRBJ2-3	CASSFTGVSTDTQYF
15	TRBV7-9	TRBJ2-7	CASSGFRDRGYEQYF
17	TRBV7-7	TRBJ2-1	CASSLGQSSGGYNEQFF
15	TRBV5-6	TRBJ2-1	CASSSPGQGYNEQFF
11	TRBV10-3	TRBJ2-7	CATSENGEQYF
12	TRBV10-3	TRBJ2-3	CAISEFRDTQYF
14	TRBV18	TRBJ2-7	CASSSTGGAYEQYF
16	TRBV7-2	TRBJ1-1	CASSPTGQHMNTEAFF
14	TRBV6-5	TRBJ1-1	CASSYHSSGPEAFF
15	TRBV28	TRBJ2-5	CASSLSQGWRETQYF
14	TRBV20-1	TRBJ2-7	CSARGNVGSYEQYF
15	TRBV7-7	TRBJ2-3	CASSLEANYRSTQYF
15	TRBV20-1	TRBJ2-1	CSARGRAYSYNEQFF
16	TRBV10-3	TRBJ1-2	CAISAAGQDGGYGYTF
17	TRBV5-1	TRBJ2-2	CASSLPLAAANTGELFF
12	TRBV2	TRBJ2-7	CASTKGGYEQYF
15	TRBV6-2/TRBV6-3	TRBJ2-3	CASSVRGASTDTQYF
13	TRBV20-1	TRBJ2-2	CSARDPKVFGLFF
16	TRBV5-5	TRBJ2-7	CASSMGWQGLFGQQYF
16	TRBV6-5	TRBJ2-1	CASSYGGRRAYNEQFF
14	TRBV6-1	TRBJ2-3	CASSETSRTDTQYF
14	TRBV7-2	TRBJ2-7	CASSLAADIYEQYF
13	TRBV27	TRBJ1-2	CASKTGTLEGYTF
13	TRBV10-3	TRBJ1-4	CAIKHGEFEKLFF
15	TRBV10-3	TRBJ2-5	CAISPFGPAQETQYF
13	TRBV20-1	TRBJ2-3	CSARIGSTDTQYF
14	TRBV20-1	TRBJ1-5	CSAAQTGDDQPQHF